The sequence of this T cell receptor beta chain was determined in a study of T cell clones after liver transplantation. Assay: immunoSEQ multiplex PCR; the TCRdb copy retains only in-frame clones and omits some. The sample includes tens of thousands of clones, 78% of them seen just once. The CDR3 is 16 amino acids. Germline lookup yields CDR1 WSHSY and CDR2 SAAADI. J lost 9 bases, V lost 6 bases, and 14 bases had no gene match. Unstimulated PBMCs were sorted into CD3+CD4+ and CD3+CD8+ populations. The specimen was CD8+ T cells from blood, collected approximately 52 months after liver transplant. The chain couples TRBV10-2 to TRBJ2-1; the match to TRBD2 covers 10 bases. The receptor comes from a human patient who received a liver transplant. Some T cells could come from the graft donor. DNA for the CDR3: TGCGCCAGCAGGACCCTGGGAGCGGGGGGGCCTGGTGAGCAGTTCTTC. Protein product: CASRTLGAGGPGEQFF.